The present TCR beta chain was sequenced within a study of blood T cell repertoires in COVID-19. Study background: COVID-19 samples from acute and convalescent phases originated in the United States, Italy and Spain.

TCRdb keeps only in-frame clones here, not all; method: immunoSEQ multiplex PCR. The sample has 150,000 to 200,000 clones, approximately 91% seen once; the top ten hold 2% to 3%. The V gene's germline CDR1 is MGHRA and CDR2 YSYEKL. The trim removed 4 bases at V and 3 bases at J, leaving 8 bases unmatched. CDR3 size: 16 residues. This TCR came from a man aged 18 to 29 with acute or convalescent COVID-19. The gene calls are TRBV4-1 and TRBJ2-7, with TRBD1 identical over 11 bases. Sequencing was carried out using peripheral blood. CDR3 amino acids: CASSLTLGTGGYEQYF. CDR3 bases: TGCGCCAGCAGCCTAACATTGGGGACAGGGGGCTACGAGCAGTACTTC.